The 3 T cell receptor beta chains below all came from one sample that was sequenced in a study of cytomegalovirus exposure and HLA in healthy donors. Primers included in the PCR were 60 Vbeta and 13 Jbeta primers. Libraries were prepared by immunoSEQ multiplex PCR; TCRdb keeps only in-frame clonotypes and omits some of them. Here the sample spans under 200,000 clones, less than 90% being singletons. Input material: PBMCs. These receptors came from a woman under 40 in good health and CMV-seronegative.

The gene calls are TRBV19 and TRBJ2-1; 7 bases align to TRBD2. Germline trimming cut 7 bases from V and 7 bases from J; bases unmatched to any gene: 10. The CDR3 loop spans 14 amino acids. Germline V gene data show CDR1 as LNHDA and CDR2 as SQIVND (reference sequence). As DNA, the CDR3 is TGTGCCAGTATCAGTCAGGGAGCGGGGAATGAGCAGTTCTTC. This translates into CASISQGAGNEQFF.

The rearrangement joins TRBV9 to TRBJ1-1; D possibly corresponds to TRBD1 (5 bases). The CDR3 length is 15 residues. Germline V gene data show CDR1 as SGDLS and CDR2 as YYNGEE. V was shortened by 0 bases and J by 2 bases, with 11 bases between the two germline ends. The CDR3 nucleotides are TGTGCCAGCAGCGTAGCTTCGCAGGGAAACACTGAAGCTTTCTTT. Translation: CASSVASQGNTEAFF.

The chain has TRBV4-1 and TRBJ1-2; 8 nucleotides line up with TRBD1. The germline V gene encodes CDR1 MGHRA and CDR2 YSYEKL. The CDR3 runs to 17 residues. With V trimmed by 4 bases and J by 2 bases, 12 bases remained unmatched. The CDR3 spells CASSPPGTGLINYGYTF. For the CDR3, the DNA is TGCGCCAGCAGCCCTCCGGGGACAGGCTTAATCAACTATGGCTACACCTTC.